Presented here are 3 T cell receptor beta chains from one specimen sequenced in a study of OX40 agonist ivuxolimab in advanced cancers. Only in-frame clones appear in the TCRdb table, and some are missing; sequencing was by immunoSEQ multiplex PCR. This sample has about 110,000 clones, with around nine tenths found just once. Specimen: CD4+ or CD8+ T cells sorted from blood, collected in a trial of the OX40 agonist ivuxolimab. The receptors stem from an adult with an advanced solid tumor such as melanoma, head and neck, liver or kidney cancer.

The chain has TRBV10-1 and TRBJ2-5, with D tentatively TRBD2 (5 bases). The CDR3 contains 14 residues. Germline CDR1 reads WNHNN; CDR2 reads SYGVQD (reference sequence). Trimming took off 6 bases at V and 5 bases at J, with 16 bases between the two ends. The CDR3 loop reads CASSRDRGPETQYF. The CDR3 DNA reads TGCGCCAGCAGCCGAGATCGGGGTCCCGAGACCCAGTACTTC.

The table lists this clone with a count of one. This rearrangement joins TRBV7-2 to TRBJ2-1; D is ambiguous. The V and J ends lost 0 bases and 0 bases respectively, with 6 bases between them. This CDR3 has 15 residues. Germline CDR1 and CDR2: SGHTA and FQGNSA. In DNA form, the CDR3 reads TGTGCCAGCAGCTTAGCGGCGCGCTCCTACAATGAGCAGTTCTTC. Its translation is CASSLAARSYNEQFF.

The chain couples TRBV5-1 to TRBJ1-1, with D hard to call. The CDR3 contains 17 residues. CDR1 is SGHRS, CDR2 YFSETQ, per germline. The V and J ends lost 0 bases and 1 base respectively, with 16 bases between them. CDR3 sequence reads: CASSLANQAGPNTEAFF. The CDR3, as DNA: TGCGCCAGCAGCTTGGCCAATCAGGCCGGTCCGAACACTGAAGCTTTCTTT. The variable domain in full, completed from reference TRBV5-1 and TRBJ1-1, reads KAGVTQTPRYLIKTRGQQVTLSCSPISGHRSVSWYQQTPGQGLQFLFEYFSETQRNKGNFPGRFSGRQFSNSRSEMNVSTLELGDSALYLCASSLANQAGPNTEAFFGQGTRLTVV.